What follows are 15 T cell receptor beta chains derived from one specimen sequenced in a study of kidney transplant recipient with SARS-CoV-2 infection. Each CDR3 protein is one row after TCRdb ran MiXCR on the reads. The sample has 200,000 to 250,000 distinct CDR3 sequences; more than 25% are singletons. This specimen consisted of a blood sample, obtained at baseline and between days 110 and 120 from a kidney transplant recipient. The receptors here all came from a male patient aged 30 to 40 who had COVID-19 and was a kidney transplant recipient. A share of the T cells may be of graft donor origin.

This rearrangement joins TRBV14 to TRBJ2-1, with D perhaps matching TRBD2 (6 bases). This CDR3 comprises 15 residues. Germline assignment: CDR1 SGHDN and CDR2 FVKESK. The V gene lost 0 bases and the J gene lost 6 bases, with 12 bases spanning the gap. CDR3 region: CASSQDTGGGNEQFF. The DNA for the CDR3 is TGTGCCAGCAGCCAAGATACCGGGGGAGGCAATGAGCAGTTCTTC. The full variable domain, completed using reference TRBV14 and TRBJ2-1, is EAGVTQFPSHSVIEKGQTVTLRCDPISGHDNLYWYRRVMGKEIKFLLHFVKESKQDESGMPNNRFLAERTGGTYSTLKVQPAELEDSGVYFCASSQDTGGGNEQFFGPGTRLTVL.

This clonotype occurred many times. The chain carries TRBV14 and TRBJ2-5, with D tentatively TRBD1 or TRBD2 (6 bases each). CDR1 and CDR2 from the germline V gene are SGHDN and FVKESK. There are 15 residues in the CDR3. The V and J ends lost 4 bases and 4 bases respectively, with 16 bases between them. DNA of the CDR3: TGTGCCAGCAGCCCGAGGGGGGCGCGGGGAGAGACCCAGTACTTC. As protein: CASSPRGARGETQYF. Looking up the rest from reference TRBV14 and TRBJ2-5 gives the full variable domain: EAGVTQFPSHSVIEKGQTVTLRCDPISGHDNLYWYRRVMGKEIKFLLHFVKESKQDESGMPNNRFLAERTGGTYSTLKVQPAELEDSGVYFCASSPRGARGETQYFGPGTRLLVL.

The V gene is TRBV5-1, the J gene TRBJ2-1; TRBD1 agrees at 8 bases. Germline-derived CDR1 and CDR2 are SGHRS and YFSETQ. Trimming at V came to 1 base and at J to 5 bases, leaving 5 bases not matched to a gene. The CDR3 covers 15 residues. The CDR3 coding sequence is TGCGCCAGCAGCTTGTACAGGGGGTCCAACAATGAGCAGTTCTTC. Its translation is CASSLYRGSNNEQFF.

This clonotype was counted many times. V gene TRBV7-8 combines with J gene TRBJ1-2; D call uncertain. The germline V gene has CDR1 SGHVS and CDR2 FQNEAQ. The CDR3 is made up of 17 amino acids. V lost 5 bases to trimming and J lost 4 bases, with 23 bases between them. CDR3 DNA sequence: TGTGCCAGCAGCGAAGTCTCGTTTACCCGAAAGACCTATGGCTACACCTTC. Residues: CASSEVSFTRKTYGYTF.

The sample holds a few counts of this clonotype. The genes are TRBV10-1 and TRBJ2-1; perhaps TRBD1 as D (5 bases). Germline V CDR1 and CDR2: WNHNN, SYGVQD (reference sequence). The CDR3 consists of 13 residues. Trimming cost V 2 bases and J 6 bases, with 8 bases left between them. In DNA form, the CDR3 reads TGCGCCAGCAGTGAGCAGGGCCGCAATGAGCAGTTCTTC. Translation: CASSEQGRNEQFF.

This clonotype was seen ten or more times. V is TRBV4-1 and J is TRBJ2-6, with D unclear. Germline V gene data show CDR1 as MGHRA and CDR2 as YSYEKL. The CDR3 is 19 residues long. Trimming stripped 4 bases from V and 5 bases from J, with 24 bases between. CDR3 amino acids: CASSLWWLEPQSRANVLTF. The CDR3 bases are TGCGCCAGCAGCCTGTGGTGGCTAGAACCACAAAGTCGGGCCAACGTCCTGACTTTC.

This clonotype was recorded many times. The chain is built from TRBV11-2 and TRBJ2-1, with D perhaps assigned TRBD1 or TRBD2 (5 bases each). The DNA end is more similar to TRBJ2-7, so the J call may be wrong. The length of the CDR3 is 13 residues. CDR1 is SGHAT and CDR2 is FQNNGV in the germline V gene. CDR3 DNA sequence: TGTGCCAGCAGCTTCCGGGACGGCTACGAGCAGTACTTC. Residues: CASSFRDGYEQYF.

This clonotype was observed many times. The rearrangement uses TRBV7-9 and TRBJ1-2; D perhaps matches TRBD1 (6 bases). Per the germline V gene, CDR1 is SEHNR and CDR2 is FQNEAQ (reference sequence). CDR3 length equals 13 residues. V lost 5 bases and J lost 5, with 12 bases in between. CDR3 in DNA: TGTGCCAGCAGCCCCCGGGACAAGTATGGCTACACCTTC. This codes for CASSPRDKYGYTF.

Note on this clonotype: It may be a read error: a sequence one base away is much more abundant. The rearrangement joins TRBV15 to TRBJ1-1; TRBD1 might be the D (5 bases). V gave up 5 bases and J gave up 0 bases, with 22 bases separating them. The CDR3 spans 18 residues. Germline CDR1 and CDR2: LNHNV and YYDKDF (reference sequence). The CDR3: CATSVTGTALYLNTEAFF. The CDR3 DNA follows: TGTGCCACCAGCGTCACAGGCACAGCTTTATATTTGAACACTGAAGCTTTCTTT.

As for this clonotype: Possible read error: a much larger clone is one base away. This chain connects TRBV5-1 to TRBJ1-1; D may be TRBD1 (6 bases). Germline values: CDR1 SGHRS, CDR2 YFSETQ. V shed 4 bases and J shed 6 bases, with 13 bases lying between them. The CDR3 is 13 residues long. CDR3 DNA sequence: TGCGCCAGCAGCGCCACAGGGCTCTCTGAAGCTTTCTTT. Translating gives CASSATGLSEAFF. The complete variable domain, with remaining parts taken from reference TRBV5-1 and TRBJ1-1, reads KAGVTQTPRYLIKTRGQQVTLSCSPISGHRSVSWYQQTPGQGLQFLFEYFSETQRNKGNFPGRFSGRQFSNSRSEMNVSTLELGDSALYLCASSATGLSEAFFGQGTRLTVV.

This clonotype was counted at least ten times. This chain links TRBV4-3 with TRBJ2-7, with a tentative D call TRBD1 (6 bases). CDR3 length: 15 amino acids. In germline, CDR1 is LGHNA, CDR2 YSLEER. V gave up 3 bases and J gave up 0 bases, with 12 bases separating them. The CDR3 bases are TGCGCCAGCAGCCAGTCGACAGGAAGCTCCTACGAGCAGTACTTC. It specifies CASSQSTGSSYEQYF.

A note on this clonotype: It may be a read error: a sequence one base away is much more abundant. CDR3 nucleotide sequence: TGTGCCAGCAGCCCACTTAAGTTTACCCGAAAGGCCTATGGCTACACCTTC. Translating it yields CASSPLKFTRKAYGYTF. The chain is built from TRBV7-8 and TRBJ1-2, with D unclear. The germline V and J ends were trimmed by 5 bases and 4 bases, with 23 bases remaining between them. The V gene's germline CDR1 is SGHVS and CDR2 FQNEAQ. The CDR3 loop spans 17 amino acids.

As to this clonotype: A clone one base away is much larger, so this may be a read error. The CDR3 ends on some other residue instead of the conserved phenylalanine or tryptophan, so this is likely a read error. The V and J genes are TRBV27 and TRBJ1-2, with a weak D call TRBD1 (6 bases). The germline V gene encodes CDR1 MNHEY and CDR2 SMNVEV (reference sequence). The CDR3 totals 15 residues. The V and J ends lost 3 bases and 4 bases respectively, with 15 bases between them. CDR3 DNA sequence: TGTGCCAGCAGTTTTTTGGGGGGGCGCAGCTATGGCTACACCCTC. As protein: CASSFLGGRSYGYTL.

There are many counts of this clonotype. The CDR3 DNA reads as TGTGCCAGCAGCCAAGGAGTCGGCGGGAGGCCCGGGGAGCTGTTTTTT. It codes for CASSQGVGGRPGELFF. The chain joins TRBV4-2 to TRBJ2-2, with TRBD2 matching over 8 bases. Trimming removed 1 base from V and 6 bases from J; junction bases left unmatched: 7. CDR1 LGHNA and CDR2 YNFKEQ come from the germline V gene. CDR3 length equals 16 residues.

This clonotype was counted many times. The V gene is TRBV20-1, the J gene TRBJ2-7, with 9 bases fitting TRBD2. V lost 5 bases and J lost 1; bases outside the gene matches: 6. The V gene's germline CDR1 is DFQATT and CDR2 SNEGSKA (reference sequence). CDR3 length equals 14 residues. CDR3 sequence: CSAPFAGGSYEQYF. The DNA for the CDR3 is TGCAGTGCTCCATTTGCGGGAGGGTCCTACGAGCAGTACTTC.